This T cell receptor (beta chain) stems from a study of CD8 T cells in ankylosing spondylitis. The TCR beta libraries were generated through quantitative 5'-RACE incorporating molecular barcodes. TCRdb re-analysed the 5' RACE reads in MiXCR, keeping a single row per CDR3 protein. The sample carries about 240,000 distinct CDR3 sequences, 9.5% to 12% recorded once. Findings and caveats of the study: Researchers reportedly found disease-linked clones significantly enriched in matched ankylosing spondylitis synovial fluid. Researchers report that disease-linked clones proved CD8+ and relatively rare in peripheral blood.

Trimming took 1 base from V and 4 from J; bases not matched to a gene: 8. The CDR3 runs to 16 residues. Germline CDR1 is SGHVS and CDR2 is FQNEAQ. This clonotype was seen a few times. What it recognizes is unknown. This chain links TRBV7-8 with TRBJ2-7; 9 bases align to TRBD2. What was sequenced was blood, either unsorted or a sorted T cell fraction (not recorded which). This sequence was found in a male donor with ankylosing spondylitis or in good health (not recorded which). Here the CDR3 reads CASSLEGGRAGYEQYF. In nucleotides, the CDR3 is TGTGCCAGCAGCTTAGAAGGCGGGAGGGCGGGGTACGAGCAGTACTTC.